The clone carrying this T cell receptor beta chain was recorded a few times. From germline, CDR1 is LNHDA and CDR2 SQIVND (reference sequence). With 4 bases removed from V and 0 bases from J, the gap between germline ends came to 13 bases. This CDR3 comprises 15 residues. This sample stems from a study of T cells in Graves' hyperthyroidism and ophthalmopathy. Using RNA transcripts as the source, TCR beta CDR3 regions were amplified. The HTBI set primed first-round TCR CDR3 RT-PCR. TCRdb fed the multiplex PCR reads into MiXCR, producing one record per CDR3 protein. The repertoire holds about 620,000 distinct CDR3 sequences, with roughly 15% as singletons.

The clonotype originates from a woman in her 30s with Graves' hyperthyroidism. The chain joins TRBV19 to TRBJ2-7; D possibly uses TRBD1 or TRBD2 (6 bases each). Input material: blood. CDR3 bases: TGTGCCAGTAGTACCGGGGGACATTCCTCCTACGAGCAGTACTTC. It yields the protein CASSTGGHSSYEQYF.